A single sample gave rise to the 30 T cell receptor beta chains below, sequenced in a study of a mutant IDH1 vaccine in newly diagnosed glioma. Time point indicated: baseline, week 1 (first vaccination visit). Stated treatment: pre-vaccination baseline after standard-of-care therapy. The assay was immunoSEQ multiplex PCR, and TCRdb's table has in-frame clones only and misses some. The data contain 20,000 to 25,000 clones, approximately 91% of them singletons. Specimen: PBMCs, collected from a glioma patient treated with radiotherapy, temozolomide or both. These receptors were collected from a man under 40 with glioma.

A single count supports this clone. V is TRBV5-4 and J is TRBJ2-5; perhaps TRBD2 as D (5 bases). Germline assignment: CDR1 SGHNT and CDR2 YYREEE (reference sequence). The CDR3 runs 18 residues. The ends were cut back, 3 bases at V and 2 bases at J, with 23 bases in the middle. CDR3 in amino acids: CASSSYGRASTRQETQYF. CDR3 in DNA: TGTGCCAGCAGCTCCTACGGCCGGGCTAGCACCAGACAAGAGACCCAGTACTTC.

This sequence joins TRBV4-2 and TRBJ2-7, with 9 bases that match TRBD1. Germline-derived CDR1 and CDR2 are LGHNA and YNFKEQ. The J segment lost 5 bases and the V segment lost 4 bases, leaving 6 bases of the junction unmatched. CDR3 length: 14 amino acids. CDR3 DNA sequence: TGTGCCAGCAGCCGCGGACAGGGGCAGCACGAGCAGTACTTC. Its translation: CASSRGQGQHEQYF.

The V and J genes are TRBV27 and TRBJ1-1, with D tentatively TRBD1 (6 bases). V dropped 5 bases and J dropped 3 bases, with 13 bases sitting between them. Germline V lookup: CDR1 MNHEY, CDR2 SMNVEV (reference sequence). The length of the CDR3 is 14 residues. CDR3 DNA sequence: TGTGCCAGCAGTGCACAGGGACGTCACACTGAAGCTTTCTTT. Translation gives CASSAQGRHTEAFF.

This chain links TRBV4-1 with TRBJ2-1, with D unresolved. Trimming left V 1 base short and J 2 bases short, with 9 bases between. The germline CDR1 and CDR2 sequences are MGHRA and YSYEKL. The CDR3 is 15 residues long. CDR3 region: CASSQALSTYNEQFF. CDR3 sequence (DNA): TGCGCCAGCAGCCAAGCACTTTCGACCTACAATGAGCAGTTCTTC.

The chain couples TRBV10-3 to TRBJ1-3; D unclear. Germline-derived CDR1 and CDR2 are ENHRY and SYGVKD. Trimming removed 6 bases at V and 0 bases at J, with 12 bases between. The CDR3 is 15 amino acids. CDR3 region: CAIRPDTSSGNTIYF. The CDR3 DNA follows: TGTGCCATCAGACCCGACACCAGCTCTGGAAACACCATATATTTT.

The chain carries TRBV7-2 and TRBJ2-7, with a tentative D call TRBD1 (6 bases). This CDR3 is 14 amino acids long. The V gene lost 1 base and the J gene lost 7 bases, with 14 bases spanning the gap. Germline V gene data show CDR1 as SGHTA and CDR2 as FQGNSA. The CDR3 nucleotides are TGTGCCAGCAGCTTAGGACAGGCGTTTGGAGAGCAGTACTTC. Protein sequence: CASSLGQAFGEQYF.

The chain is built from TRBV10-3 and TRBJ1-5; D perhaps matches TRBD1 (5 bases). Trimming took off 5 bases at V and 3 bases at J, with 11 bases between the two ends. The CDR3 loop spans 14 amino acids. Germline loops: CDR1 ENHRY, CDR2 SYGVKD. The CDR3 coding sequence is TGTGCCATCAGTCGGGACGGACCCAATCAGCCCCAGCATTTT. The encoded protein is CAISRDGPNQPQHF.

The chain uses TRBV27 and TRBJ1-2, with D unclear. CDR3 size: 12 residues. V lost 3 bases and J 8 bases, leaving 10 bases between the germline ends. Looked up from germline, CDR1 is MNHEY and CDR2 is SMNVEV (reference sequence). This CDR3 is CASSLKGHGYTF. DNA of the CDR3: TGTGCCAGCAGTTTGAAAGGTCACGGCTACACCTTC.

The rearrangement joins TRBV7-9 to TRBJ1-2, with D hard to call. The CDR3 totals 14 residues. V was pared by 5 bases and J by 6 bases, with 16 bases between. The germline V gene encodes CDR1 SEHNR and CDR2 FQNEAQ (reference sequence). The CDR3 here is CASSDLTWRHGYTF. CDR3 DNA sequence: TGTGCCAGCAGCGACCTGACTTGGCGCCATGGCTACACCTTC.

On this clone: Additional DNA sequences in this sample encode the identical CDR3. V usage is TRBV27 and J usage is TRBJ2-5, with D hard to call. The V and J ends lost 5 bases and 5 bases respectively, with 9 bases between them. The CDR3 is 12 residues long. Germline V lookup: CDR1 MNHEY, CDR2 SMNVEV (reference sequence). The CDR3 reads CASSLLGETQYF. The CDR3 DNA is TGTGCCAGCAGTCTTCTAGGGGAGACCCAGTACTTC.

The chain uses TRBV30 and TRBJ2-5; 8 bases are shared with TRBD1. The CDR3 totals 16 residues. The J segment lost 2 bases and the V segment lost 3 bases, leaving 11 bases of the junction unmatched. The germline gives CDR1 GTSNPN, CDR2 SVGIG (reference sequence). The CDR3 region is CAWSESTGVSQETQYF. As DNA, the CDR3 is TGTGCCTGGAGCGAATCGACAGGGGTTTCTCAAGAGACCCAGTACTTC.

V gene TRBV15 combines with J gene TRBJ2-1; D may be TRBD1 (6 bases). The CDR3 covers 13 residues. Trimming pared 8 bases from V and 3 bases from J, leaving 11 bases between. Germline CDR1 LNHNV, CDR2 YYDKDF (reference sequence). The CDR3 region has the DNA TGTGCCACCTCGGACAGCCTCTACAATGAGCAGTTCTTC. This translates into CATSDSLYNEQFF.

In this sample, this clone turned up a few times. The rearrangement joins TRBV5-1 to TRBJ2-7; D is possibly TRBD1 or TRBD2 (6 bases each). The V and J ends lost 1 base and 5 bases respectively, with 16 bases between them. Germline assignment: CDR1 SGHRS and CDR2 YFSETQ. The CDR3 spans 15 residues. The DNA of the CDR3 is TGCGCCAGCAGCTTGAATTGGGGGGCGCCGGACGAGCAGTACTTC. Translation gives CASSLNWGAPDEQYF.

This chain connects TRBV5-1 to TRBJ1-3; D uncertain. CDR1 and CDR2 (germline): SGHRS, YFSETQ. This CDR3 comprises 16 residues. V was cut by 0 bases and J by 2 bases, with 12 bases left in between. CDR3 DNA: TGCGCCAGCAGCTTGGGGTCACGGGAGGCTGGAAACACCATATATTTT. Protein product: CASSLGSREAGNTIYF.

This sequence joins TRBV2 and TRBJ2-2; 9 nucleotides match TRBD2. Losses at the gene ends were 4 bases for V and 8 bases for J; bases not matched to a gene: 2. Germline loops: CDR1 SNHLY, CDR2 FYNNEI. The CDR3 contains 13 residues. For the CDR3, the DNA is TGTGCCAGCAGTGCCCTAGCGGGAGGGGAGCTGTTTTTT. This sequence encodes CASSALAGGELFF.

The chain joins TRBV6-1 to TRBJ2-7; the D gene is possibly TRBD1 (5 bases). From germline, CDR1 is MNHNS and CDR2 SASEGT. V was cut by 1 base and J by 2 bases, with 12 bases left in between. The CDR3 is 15 residues long. CDR3 protein: CASSEVSAGTYEQYF. CDR3 DNA: TGTGCCAGCAGTGAAGTTTCCGCAGGGACCTACGAGCAGTACTTC.

The chain carries TRBV11-3 and TRBJ2-1; 9 bases are a match to TRBD2. The germline V gene has CDR1 SGHNT and CDR2 YENEEA. The J segment lost 9 bases and the V segment lost 0 bases, leaving 6 bases of the junction unmatched. The CDR3 covers 15 residues. The CDR3 nucleotides are TGTGCCAGCAGCTTAGATGCGGGAGGGTTGGGTGAGCAGTTCTTC. It translates to CASSLDAGGLGEQFF.

The sample holds one count of this clone. This chain joins TRBV27 and TRBJ1-2; D ambiguous. The CDR3 loop spans 12 amino acids. Trimming shortened V by 2 bases and J by 5 bases, and 6 bases separated the two germline ends. Germline V gene sequence: CDR1 MNHEY, CDR2 SMNVEV (reference sequence). The CDR3 is CASSLNGYGYTF. The CDR3, as DNA: TGTGCCAGCAGTTTAAACGGATATGGCTACACCTTC.

The V call is TRBV6-1, the J call TRBJ2-1; no definite D call. The V end was cut by 2 bases, the J end by 7 bases, with 12 bases between. The CDR3 contains 14 residues. In germline, CDR1 is MNHNS, CDR2 SASEGT. CDR3 sequence reads: CASSETWSGNEQFF. The CDR3 DNA reads as TGTGCCAGCAGTGAAACCTGGTCTGGGAATGAGCAGTTCTTC.

The V gene is TRBV30, the J gene TRBJ1-5; 10 positions agree with TRBD1. CDR1 is GTSNPN, CDR2 SVGIG, per germline (reference sequence). Losses at the gene ends were 1 base for V and 6 bases for J; bases not matched to a gene: 6. This CDR3 spans 15 amino acids. This chain's CDR3 is CAWSGGTGEGQPQHF. The CDR3 DNA reads as TGTGCCTGGAGTGGCGGGACAGGGGAGGGTCAGCCCCAGCATTTT.

The chain has TRBV5-1 and TRBJ2-3, with D perhaps matching TRBD2 (6 bases). With 6 bases removed from V and 0 bases from J, the gap between germline ends came to 17 bases. The V gene's germline CDR1 is SGHRS and CDR2 YFSETQ. There are 16 residues in the CDR3. CDR3 amino acids: CASTSLGGTSTDTQYF. In DNA form, the CDR3 reads TGCGCCAGCACCTCCCTGGGGGGAACTAGCACAGATACGCAGTATTTT. Together with reference TRBV5-1 and TRBJ2-3, the CDR3 gives the full variable domain: KAGVTQTPRYLIKTRGQQVTLSCSPISGHRSVSWYQQTPGQGLQFLFEYFSETQRNKGNFPGRFSGRQFSNSRSEMNVSTLELGDSALYLCASTSLGGTSTDTQYFGPGTRLTVL.

The count of this clone is one. J is TRBJ2-1 and V is TRBV5-1; either TRBD1 or TRBD2 may fit D (5 bases each). Germline assignment: CDR1 SGHRS and CDR2 YFSETQ. The length of the CDR3 is 16 residues. With 0 bases removed from V and 2 bases from J, the gap between germline ends came to 12 bases. This chain's CDR3 is CASSLAPGPTYNEQFF. The CDR3 nucleotides are TGCGCCAGCAGCTTGGCCCCGGGACCTACCTACAATGAGCAGTTCTTC.

The chain joins TRBV7-9 to TRBJ2-2, with D perhaps TRBD1 or TRBD2 (5 bases each). Germline V gene sequence: CDR1 SEHNR, CDR2 FQNEAQ (reference sequence). This CDR3 contains 12 residues. The germline V and J ends were trimmed by 11 bases and 6 bases, with 13 bases remaining between them. CDR3 DNA: TGTGCCCCGCCCGGGGCGGCCGGGGAGCTGTTTTTT. It translates to CAPPGAAGELFF.

The CDR3 DNA reads TGCAGCGCCAGCTGGACGACTTCCGGGGAGCTGTTTTTT. Amino acids: CSASWTTSGELFF. The chain employs TRBV29-1 and TRBJ2-2; D unclear. The CDR3 has 13 amino acids. V lost 7 bases, J lost 6 bases, and 15 bases lay in between. Germline CDR1 reads SQVTM; CDR2 reads ANQGSEA.

This rearrangement joins TRBV6-1 to TRBJ2-6, with D possibly TRBD2 on 5 matching bases. The V gene lost 5 bases and the J gene lost 2 bases, with 7 bases spanning the gap. The CDR3 totals 14 residues. In germline, CDR1 is MNHNS, CDR2 SASEGT. The CDR3 region is CASSWGAGANVLTF. The CDR3 DNA follows: TGTGCCAGCAGTTGGGGAGCTGGGGCCAACGTCCTGACTTTC.

The rearrangement links TRBV5-1 to TRBJ2-5; weak D call: TRBD1 (6 bases). V shed 0 bases and J shed 5 bases, with 8 bases lying between them. CDR3 length: 13 amino acids. Germline-derived CDR1 and CDR2 are SGHRS and YFSETQ. CDR3 sequence: CASSLGQGETQYF. In DNA form, the CDR3 reads TGCGCCAGCAGCTTGGGTCAGGGGGAGACCCAGTACTTC.

The chain employs TRBV4-2 and TRBJ2-7; tentative D call: TRBD1 (6 bases). The CDR3 extends over 15 amino acids. Germline-derived CDR1 and CDR2 are LGHNA and YNFKEQ. Trimming pared 2 bases from V and 0 bases from J, leaving 11 bases between. This CDR3 reads CASSQSRGSSYEQYF. The CDR3, as DNA: TGTGCCAGCAGCCAATCCAGGGGTAGCTCCTACGAGCAGTACTTC.

The V call is TRBV7-8, the J call TRBJ2-5, with D uncertain. The J call is uncertain, as TRBJ2-7 better fits the DNA end. This CDR3 has 14 residues. The germline V gene encodes CDR1 SGHVS and CDR2 FQNEAQ. The CDR3 DNA reads as TGTGCCAGCAGCTCCCCGACCGGTTCCTACGAGCAGTACTTC. Translating it yields CASSSPTGSYEQYF.

In this sample, this clone turned up once. The rearrangement joins TRBV19 to TRBJ2-3; possible D gene TRBD2, 6 bases. The CDR3 totals 14 residues. Germline values: CDR1 LNHDA, CDR2 SQIVND (reference sequence). V gave up 1 base and J gave up 1 base, with 6 bases separating them. The CDR3 nucleotides read TGTGCCAGTAGTATAGGCGGGGGCACAGATACGCAGTATTTT. This encodes CASSIGGGTDTQYF.

The chain uses TRBV27 and TRBJ1-2, with 8 nucleotides matching TRBD1. Trimming removed 6 bases from V and 6 bases from J; junction bases left unmatched: 9. From germline, CDR1 is MNHEY and CDR2 SMNVEV (reference sequence). This CDR3 comprises 14 residues. CDR3 region: CASRKGTGYDGYTF. CDR3 nucleotide sequence: TGTGCCAGCAGGAAAGGGACAGGATATGATGGCTACACCTTC.